The clone carrying this TCR beta chain was seen ten or more times. Its antigen remains unknown. This sample is part of a study of breast tumors, draining lymph nodes, adjacent tissues. The study's findings and limits: Tumors had less TCR diversity than lymph nodes, more than nontumor tissue. Most tumor T cells seemingly derive from lymph node, then expand in tumor. Luminal-like breast cancer showed significantly greater tumor-nontumor repertoire similarity than basal-like breast cancer did. Tumor T cell lymph node origin was a supported hypothesis, not proven.

Breast cancer patients provided tissue from their axillary draining lymph nodes. MiXCR was run by TCRdb on the multiplex PCR reads, yielding one entry per CDR3 protein. There are some 130,000 distinct CDR3 sequences in the sample; 15% to 20% occur only once, and about 3.7% lies in the top ten. The sequencing input was axillary lymph node tissue. The sequence was obtained from a female donor with breast cancer. Some clones in this sample may be carry-over from other donors' samples.

CDR3 coding DNA: TGCGCCAGCAGCCAAGCAGCCAAAGAGGTCTATGGCTACACCTTC. It encodes CASSQAAKEVYGYTF. This chain joins TRBV4-1 and TRBJ1-2; D is ambiguous. The length of the CDR3 is 15 residues. V was pared by 1 base and J by 4 bases, with 13 bases between. The germline V gene encodes CDR1 MGHRA and CDR2 YSYEKL.